This T cell receptor (beta chain) was observed in a study of T cell repertoires in cytomegalovirus infection. Study-level information: In the study, CMV epitopes included recently identified HLA-C-restricted and well-studied HLA-B-restricted ones. Public TCR beta signature analysis indicated the presence of both CMV infection and matching HLA type. Study conclusions and caveats: The ex vivo response was dominated by HLA-C-restricted CMV-specific TCR beta clonotypes. Summed public TCR beta family frequency identified CMV carriers bearing the relevant HLA.

This clonotype was counted between two and nine times. Its antigen is currently unknown. This CDR3 comprises 16 residues. Germline-derived CDR1 and CDR2 are SGHVS and FQNEAQ. Between the trimmed V and J ends, which lost 5 bases and 2 bases, there was a span of 16 bases. TCRdb redid the calling of the reads with MiXCR, one entry per CDR3 protein. The sample records fewer than 55,000 distinct CDR3 sequences, around a fifth being singletons. The chain has TRBV7-8 and TRBJ2-4, with D possibly TRBD2 on 6 matching bases. The TCR comes from a human donor in good health (CMV status not recorded). Some clones in this sample may be carry-over from other donors' samples. The input for sequencing was CD8+ T cells from cultured PBMCs, taken from culture after CMV antigen stimulation. The CDR3 region has the DNA TGTGCCAGCAGCCAACTAGCTCTACTTTCCAAAAACATTCAGTACTTC. Translated: CASSQLALLSKNIQYF.